The TCR beta chain described here comes from a study of OX40 agonist ivuxolimab in advanced cancers. Study context: Two patients with cutaneous melanoma and one with hepatocellular carcinoma, three in total, showed partial responses.

Study-level findings and limits: At 0.1-3.0 mg/kg, partial responders had clonal expansion among the lowest observed. Expanded clones were, on average, more numerous among CD8+ T cells than CD4+.

This clone was found once. Its antigen is unknown. Profiled with immunoSEQ multiplex PCR; TCRdb holds only in-frame clones, not every one. The table has about 69,000 clones, almost 90% seen once. The ends were cut back, 2 bases at V and 7 bases at J, with 17 bases in the middle. The germline gives CDR1 SQVTM, CDR2 ANQGSEA. CDR3 length equals 14 residues. J is TRBJ2-5 and V is TRBV29-1; D might be TRBD2 (6 bases). This TCR was sampled from an adult with an advanced solid tumor such as melanoma, head and neck, liver or kidney cancer. The sequenced sample was CD4+ or CD8+ T cells sorted from blood, obtained in a trial of the OX40 agonist ivuxolimab. CDR3 bases: TGCAGCGTTGAAATGGGACCAGTCGGGGGGACCCAGTACTTC. This sequence encodes CSVEMGPVGGTQYF.